The 27 T cell receptor beta chains reported below all come from one sample, sequenced in a study of metastatic and nonmetastatic thyroid tumors. From the PCR reads, TCRdb re-called clones with MiXCR. Of about 34,000 clones listed, approximately 15% were seen once; the top ten hold about 7%. Each patient came to thyroid surgery without any prior treatment (of any kind). The sample was blood. These receptor sequences come from a female donor with papillary thyroid cancer or a benign thyroid nodule (not recorded which). Some clones in this sample may be carry-over from other donors' samples.

The CDR3 DNA reads TGCGCCAGCAGCTCGCCGGATGGATTTAGGCCCTACGAGCAGTACTTC. Translating gives CASSSPDGFRPYEQYF. This sequence joins TRBV5-1 and TRBJ2-7; D is ambiguous. V lost 3 bases, J lost 2 bases, and 18 bases lay in between. The CDR3 loop spans 16 amino acids. Germline V gene lookup returns CDR1 SGHRS and CDR2 YFSETQ.

This clone was recorded many times. The chain employs TRBV7-2 and TRBJ1-5; a possible D gene is TRBD1 (6 bases). The germline CDR1 and CDR2 sequences are SGHTA and FQGNSA. Trimming removed 6 bases from V and 1 base from J, with 22 bases in between. This CDR3 spans 18 amino acids. The CDR3 loop reads CASRGPGGRSVSNQPQHF. In nucleotides, the CDR3 is TGTGCCAGCAGGGGCCCCGGGGGGCGAAGTGTAAGCAATCAGCCCCAGCATTTT.

This clone was counted ten times or more. This chain joins TRBV18 and TRBJ1-4, with D perhaps TRBD1 (5 bases). Trimming stripped 5 bases from V and 5 bases from J, with 6 bases between. Germline V gene sequence: CDR1 KGHSH, CDR2 LQKENI. CDR3 size: 12 residues. Here the CDR3 DNA reads TGTGCCAGCTCAAACAGGAATGAAAAACTGTTTTTT. This encodes CASSNRNEKLFF.

The V call is TRBV6-1, the J call TRBJ2-7, with D unclear. V gave up 6 bases and J gave up 0 bases, with 15 bases separating them. Germline-derived CDR1 and CDR2 are MNHNS and SASEGT. This CDR3 has 15 residues. The chain's CDR3 is CASSRTDIISYEQYF. The CDR3 DNA sequence: TGTGCCAGCAGCCGAACCGACATCATCTCCTACGAGCAGTACTTC.

This clone was counted ten times or more. The V and J genes are TRBV20-1 and TRBJ2-7; 7 bases match TRBD2. The V gene end was trimmed by 3 bases and the J gene end by 0 bases; junction bases not matched to a gene: 11. Germline V gives CDR1 DFQATT, CDR2 SNEGSKA (reference sequence). This CDR3 is 16 amino acids long. For the CDR3, the DNA is TGCAGTGCTAGGGGGATAGCGGGCTTCTCCTCCTACGAGCAGTACTTC. Translated: CSARGIAGFSSYEQYF.

This clone was found a few times. V usage is TRBV27 and J usage is TRBJ1-1, with D possibly matching TRBD1 (6 bases). Deletions cut 4 bases from V and 4 bases from J, with 19 bases between. Germline loops: CDR1 MNHEY, CDR2 SMNVEV (reference sequence). CDR3 length: 16 amino acids. CDR3 sequence reads: CASSSSGVPTGTEAFF. The CDR3 nucleotides read TGTGCCAGCAGTTCTTCAGGGGTCCCTACGGGCACTGAAGCTTTCTTT.

This clone has a count of ten or more. This chain uses TRBV7-9 with TRBJ2-1; TRBD1 or TRBD2 may be the D gene (5 bases each). This CDR3 region has 13 residues. V lost 5 bases and J 0 bases, leaving 5 bases between the germline ends. The germline V gene encodes CDR1 SEHNR and CDR2 FQNEAQ (reference sequence). CDR3 region: CASSGGSYNEQFF. The CDR3 DNA reads as TGTGCCAGCAGCGGGGGCTCCTACAATGAGCAGTTCTTC.

This clone has at least ten counts. The chain joins TRBV9 to TRBJ2-5; 7 positions match TRBD1. Trimming at V came to 2 bases and at J to 1 base, leaving 2 bases not matched to a gene. CDR1 SGDLS and CDR2 YYNGEE come from the germline V gene. The length of the CDR3 is 14 residues. The CDR3 nucleotides read TGTGCCAGCAGCGTGGGACAGACCCAAGAGACCCAGTACTTC. Protein sequence: CASSVGQTQETQYF.

This clone is medium-sized in the sample. The chain joins TRBV6-5 to TRBJ2-7; weak D call: TRBD1 (5 bases). Germline V lookup: CDR1 MNHEY, CDR2 SVGAGI. The CDR3 extends over 15 amino acids. V was shortened by 2 bases and J by 4 bases, with 15 bases between the two germline ends. The CDR3 DNA follows: TGTGCCAGCAGTTACGAGGTGGGGCAGGGATACGAGCAGTACTTC. Protein: CASSYEVGQGYEQYF.

This clone counts as medium-sized (0.01 to 0.1%). This chain connects TRBV25-1 to TRBJ2-7; D is perhaps TRBD2 (7 bases). Germline V gene data show CDR1 as MGHDK and CDR2 as SYGVNS. The CDR3 has 14 amino acids. V dropped 2 bases and J dropped 3 bases, with 11 bases sitting between them. The DNA of the CDR3 is TGTGCCAGCAGTGAAAACAGGGAGGGCTACGAGCAGTACTTC. It is translated as CASSENREGYEQYF.

There are many counts of this clone. DNA of the CDR3: TGTGCCAGCAGAGGCGCAGGGGCCTTCACAGATACGCAGTATTTT. It translates to CASRGAGAFTDTQYF. The chain has TRBV11-2 and TRBJ2-3; the D gene is possibly TRBD1 (6 bases). The CDR3 is 15 amino acids. Per the germline V gene, CDR1 is SGHAT and CDR2 is FQNNGV. Trimming left V 6 bases short and J 2 bases short, with 15 bases between.

Ten or more counts support this clone. The rearrangement uses TRBV20-1 and TRBJ2-3; 10 nucleotides agree with TRBD2. The CDR3 is 19 amino acids. Trimming removed 0 bases from V and 2 bases from J; junction bases left unmatched: 14. From germline, CDR1 is DFQATT and CDR2 SNEGSKA (reference sequence). The DNA for the CDR3 is TGCAGTGCTAGAGACGGCGGGACTAGCGTCTCATCCGCCACAGATACGCAGTATTTT. Encoded protein: CSARDGGTSVSSATDTQYF.

V and J are TRBV20-1 and TRBJ1-2; a weak D match, TRBD1 (6 bases). Trimming stripped 0 bases from V and 10 bases from J, with 9 bases between. Germline CDR1 and CDR2: DFQATT and SNEGSKA (reference sequence). The CDR3 totals 11 residues. The CDR3 DNA sequence: TGCAGTGCTAGAGAGGCAGGGGCCTACACCTTC. The encoded protein is CSAREAGAYTF.

J is TRBJ1-6 and V is TRBV20-1; a possible D gene is TRBD1 (6 bases). Germline assignment: CDR1 DFQATT and CDR2 SNEGSKA (reference sequence). Trimming stripped 1 base from V and 10 bases from J, with 17 bases between. CDR3 length equals 15 residues. The DNA for the CDR3 is TGCAGTGCTAGAGTGCGCGGCAGGGGTGGCTCACCCCTCCACTTT. Its protein is CSARVRGRGGSPLHF.

This clone has ten or more counts. This sequence joins TRBV19 and TRBJ2-3, with 7 bases that match TRBD2. This CDR3 contains 15 residues. V was pared by 1 base and J by 6 bases, with 7 bases of the junction left unmatched. The V gene's germline CDR1 is LNHDA and CDR2 SQIVND (reference sequence). This CDR3 is CASSIAGGLADTQYF. The CDR3 DNA reads TGTGCCAGTAGTATAGCGGGAGGCCTGGCTGATACGCAGTATTTT.

This clone was counted between two and nine times. Since a much larger clone is just one base distant, this may be a read error. V usage is TRBV11-1 and J usage is TRBJ2-3; 8 bases align to TRBD2. V shed 4 bases and J 0 bases; nucleotides not matched to a gene: 9. The CDR3 sequence is 17 residues long. Germline-derived CDR1 and CDR2 are SGHAT and FQDESV (reference sequence). CDR3: CASSSPGGGRSTDTQYF. DNA of the CDR3: TGTGCCAGCAGCTCACCGGGGGGCGGGAGGAGCACAGATACGCAGTATTTT.

The chain employs TRBV6-1 and TRBJ2-3; D remains ambiguous. This CDR3 spans 13 amino acids. V was trimmed by 6 bases and J by 2 bases, leaving 9 bases between them. From germline, CDR1 is MNHNS and CDR2 SASEGT. The CDR3 coding sequence is TGTGCCAGCAGCATCCTTCTCACAGATACGCAGTATTTT. Its translation is CASSILLTDTQYF.

This clone appeared many times. A single base separates this from a much larger clone, so it may be a read error. This CDR3 is also generated by other DNA sequences in the sample. This chain links TRBV6-1 with TRBJ2-1, with TRBD2 as a possible D gene (5 bases). V lost 7 bases to trimming and J lost 5 bases, with 15 bases between them. Germline CDR1 and CDR2: MNHNS and SASEGT. The CDR3 spans 14 residues. The CDR3 bases are TGTGCCAGCATCCACGGGCGGGCAAACAATGAGCAGTTCTTC. Translated: CASIHGRANNEQFF.

The table lists this clone with many counts. Here the CDR3 DNA reads TGTGCCAGCAGCCCGCTCGGGGTTGAGCAGTTCTTC. Protein sequence: CASSPLGVEQFF. The chain links TRBV9 to TRBJ2-1; possible D gene TRBD2, 5 bases. The CDR3 has 12 amino acids. The V end was cut by 4 bases, the J end by 9 bases, with 11 bases between. Germline V gives CDR1 SGDLS, CDR2 YYNGEE.

This clone was recorded many times. The CDR3, as DNA: TGTGCCAGCAGTTTCAGAGGCACTGAAGCTTTCTTT. Its protein is CASSFRGTEAFF. This sequence joins TRBV12-3 or TRBV12-4 and TRBJ1-1; D gene ambiguous. V lost 3 bases and J lost 4, with 6 bases in between. The CDR3 spans 12 residues.

This clone was observed many times. The V and J genes are TRBV19 and TRBJ2-5, with a weak D call TRBD2 (6 bases). V was trimmed by 4 bases and J by 7 bases, leaving 13 bases between them. This CDR3 is 13 amino acids long. Per the germline V gene, CDR1 is LNHDA and CDR2 is SQIVND (reference sequence). The chain's CDR3 is CASSTGTSGTQYF. CDR3 DNA: TGTGCCAGTAGTACCGGGACTTCGGGGACCCAGTACTTC. The full variable domain, with the rest looked up from reference TRBV19 and TRBJ2-5, is DGGITQSPKYLFRKEGQNVTLSCEQNLNHDAMYWYRQDPGQGLRLIYYSQIVNDFQKGDIAEGYSVSREKKESFPLTVTSAQKNPTAFYLCASSTGTSGTQYFGPGTRLLVL.

This rearrangement joins TRBV19 to TRBJ1-2; maybe TRBD1 (5 bases). The germline CDR1 and CDR2 sequences are LNHDA and SQIVND (reference sequence). CDR3 size: 17 residues. V lost 3 bases and J lost 1, with 18 bases in between. This CDR3 reads CASSIPPQLQDNYGYTF. In DNA form, the CDR3 reads TGTGCCAGTAGTATCCCCCCCCAACTACAGGATAACTATGGCTACACCTTC. Filled out from reference TRBV19 and TRBJ1-2, the complete variable domain reads DGGITQSPKYLFRKEGQNVTLSCEQNLNHDAMYWYRQDPGQGLRLIYYSQIVNDFQKGDIAEGYSVSREKKESFPLTVTSAQKNPTAFYLCASSIPPQLQDNYGYTFGSGTRLTVV.

The chain is built from TRBV2 and TRBJ1-2; 10 nucleotides match TRBD1. Looked up from germline, CDR1 is SNHLY and CDR2 is FYNNEI. V shed 4 bases and J 9 bases; nucleotides not matched to a gene: 8. This CDR3 has 14 residues. The CDR3 here is CASSGPTGGACYTF. Here the CDR3 DNA reads TGTGCCAGCAGTGGACCGACAGGGGGCGCGTGCTACACCTTC.

There are many counts of this clone. The rearrangement uses TRBV7-2 and TRBJ2-7; 8 positions agree with TRBD2. The CDR3 runs 15 residues. The junction had 4 bases not matched to a gene; V was cut back by 3 bases and J by 0 bases. The germline V gene encodes CDR1 SGHTA and CDR2 FQGNSA. In DNA form, the CDR3 reads TGTGCCAGCAGCTTCGGTAGCGGGGCCTCCTACGAGCAGTACTTC. As protein: CASSFGSGASYEQYF.

By share of the sample, this clone is medium-sized. The chain combines TRBV11-2 with TRBJ2-7; TRBD2 is a possible D gene (5 bases). Between the trimmed V and J ends, which lost 2 bases and 6 bases, there was a span of 14 bases. Germline V lookup: CDR1 SGHAT, CDR2 FQNNGV. The CDR3 is made up of 14 amino acids. The CDR3 loop reads CASSLREGGSEQYF. For the CDR3, the DNA is TGTGCCAGCAGCTTAAGGGAAGGAGGATCCGAGCAGTACTTC.

In its sample, this clone was seen many times. At the DNA level, this CDR3 is encoded by other sequences in the same sample as well. The V gene is TRBV5-4, the J gene TRBJ2-3; unclear D gene. CDR3 length equals 15 residues. Germline V gene data show CDR1 as SGHNT and CDR2 as YYREEE (reference sequence). Deletions cut 4 bases from V and 0 bases from J, with 12 bases between. The chain's CDR3 is CASSGGRISTDTQYF. The CDR3 DNA sequence: TGTGCCAGCAGCGGTGGACGGATTAGCACAGATACGCAGTATTTT.

This clone turned up a few times. V usage is TRBV27 and J usage is TRBJ2-2; 8 bases agree with TRBD2. The germline gives CDR1 MNHEY, CDR2 SMNVEV (reference sequence). The CDR3 runs to 16 residues. The V gene end was trimmed by 5 bases and the J gene end by 2 bases; junction bases not matched to a gene: 7. This CDR3 reads CASSPGGRANTGELFF. CDR3 nucleotides: TGTGCCAGCAGTCCGGGAGGGCGCGCAAACACCGGGGAGCTGTTTTTT.